This record looks at one T cell receptor (beta chain) sequence and its context. Profiling relied on immunoSEQ multiplex PCR, and the TCRdb table lists in-frame clones only, not all of them. Of tens of thousands of clones listed, roughly 80% are singletons. These data are taken from a study of control samples from healthy donors and cancer patients. The sequence was obtained from a man in his 70s with lung cancer. Sequencing was carried out using PBMCs.

CDR3 nucleotide sequence: TGTGCCAGCAGCCCCGTGGGGTCGGGCAGGGAGACCCAGTACTTC. It translates to CASSPVGSGRETQYF. The chain has TRBV7-3 and TRBJ2-5; D is undetermined. There are 15 residues in the CDR3. Germline loops: CDR1 SGHTA, CDR2 FQGTGA. Trimming took off 5 bases at V and 5 bases at J, with 18 bases between the two ends.